This TCR beta chain was recorded in a study of blood T cell repertoires in COVID-19. Study information: T cells, B-cell-depleted T cells, or PBMCs supplied cDNA or gDNA.

From germline, CDR1 is GTSNPN and CDR2 SVGIG (reference sequence). J was trimmed by 5 bases and V by 3 bases; bases with no gene match: 22. The CDR3 is 21 residues long. Source study methods: The authors estimated nucleated cell counts from reference gene primer amplification. Repertoires were generated with immunoSEQ multiplex PCR, while TCRdb's copy carries only in-frame clones and drops some. The DNA gave D and trimming, while V, J and clone size come from that table. Of roughly 98,000 clones in the sample, 70% to 85% are singletons; the top ten hold approximately 10%. The sequence derives from a man in his 70s with active or convalescent COVID-19. The J gene is TRBJ2-3, the V gene TRBV30; 14 bases align to TRBD2. Sequenced: peripheral blood. Here the CDR3 reads CAWRGRTSSTSGGALGDTQYF. In DNA form, the CDR3 reads TGTGCCTGGAGGGGTCGTACCAGCTCGACTAGCGGGGGGGCATTAGGAGATACGCAGTATTTT.